The clone carrying this TCR beta chain showed up just once. This CDR3 comprises 13 residues. V dropped 7 bases and J dropped 1 base, with 10 bases sitting between them. Per the germline V gene, CDR1 is MNHEY and CDR2 is SVGAGI. The sample is drawn from a study of control samples from healthy donors and cancer patients. Sequencing was performed with immunoSEQ multiplex PCR; in TCRdb, only in-frame clones are kept and a portion is missing. The sample gives 70,000 to 75,000 clones, about 90% of which show up once; under 5% is in the top ten. The TCR sequence derives from a woman in her forties or fifties in good health. Sequences were obtained from blood. The gene calls are TRBV6-5 and TRBJ1-2; TRBD1 might be the D (6 bases). The CDR3 DNA follows: TGTGCCAGCACAACAGGGAATAACTATGGCTACACCTTC. Translating gives CASTTGNNYGYTF.